This entry lists 9 T cell receptor beta chains sequenced from one sample in a study of tumor and adjacent non-tumor tissue in lung cancer listed by TCRdb under 2018. Bulk unsorted tissue served as the source for RNA extraction, and RNA quality was assessed using a NanoDrop ND-1000 and an Agilent 2100. Distant non-tumor tissue taken more than 3 cm from the tumor edge was used as the normal lung sample. The library was prepared using multiplex PCR. The data were produced on an Illumina HiSeq 2500. TCRbeta libraries were constructed through three rounds of nested PCR with primers (Table S4) according to protocols modified from ARM-PCR. TCRdb applied fastp at Q25 and MiXCR to the public reads, then kept only in-frame beta chains. Identical CDR3 proteins give one entry, which carries the most common genes and DNA. The sample table lists over 100,000 distinct CDR3 sequences, 60% to 65% of them with a count of one. Together, the top ten hold around 17% of the sample.

The sequenced sample consisted of distant non-tumor lung tissue. The receptor set was obtained from a man aged 60 to 69 with non-small cell lung cancer.

Notes on this clonotype: Germline is not matched at one junction end, which may reflect a read error. For the CDR3, the DNA is TGTGCCAGCGGGGACAGCTACGAGCAGTGCTTC. Its translation: CASGDSYEQCF. The chain has TRBV10-2 and TRBJ2-7, with D perhaps TRBD1 or TRBD2 (7 bases each). Germline V gene sequence: CDR1 WSHSY, CDR2 SAAADI. The CDR3 has 11 residues.

For this clonotype: The junction departs from the called germline gene at one end, perhaps through a read error. The rearrangement links TRBV5-4 to TRBJ2-4; no firm D call. CDR1 SGHNT and CDR2 YYREEE come from the germline V gene (reference sequence). This CDR3 has 13 residues. CDR3 coding DNA: TGTGCCAGCAGCGATGAGAGTAAAAAGATTCAGTACTTC. Translated, it gives CASSDESKKIQYF.

The chain uses TRBV29-1 and TRBJ2-3; D not certain. The CDR3 has 11 amino acids. Germline values: CDR1 SQVTM, CDR2 ANQGSEA. Trimming removed 7 bases from V and 6 bases from J, with 11 bases in between. The CDR3 loop is CSAQCGDTQYF. The CDR3 region has the DNA TGCAGCGCCCAGTGTGGGGATACGCAGTATTTT.

The table lists this clonotype with many counts. The chain employs TRBV12-3 or TRBV12-4 and TRBJ2-7; TRBD1 is a possible D gene (7 bases). CDR3 length: 14 residues. V lost 6 bases and J lost 2, with 14 bases in between. CDR3 in amino acids: CASSPRDRAYEQYF. The CDR3 DNA reads TGTGCCAGCAGCCCGCGGGACAGAGCCTACGAGCAGTACTTC.

The rearrangement uses TRBV6-6 and TRBJ1-5; the D gene is possibly TRBD1 (5 bases). This CDR3 contains 14 residues. V lost 7 bases and J 6 bases, leaving 16 bases between the germline ends. Germline V gene data show CDR1 as MNHNY and CDR2 as SVGAGI (reference sequence). Here the CDR3 reads CASNERGFVQPQHF. DNA for the CDR3: TGTGCCAGCAATGAGAGGGGCTTCGTTCAGCCCCAGCATTTT.

Written as DNA, the CDR3 is TGTGCCAATACTCGGCAGGGGAGGAACACCGGGGAGCTGTTTTTT. The encoded protein is CANTRQGRNTGELFF. The chain links TRBV19 to TRBJ2-2; D possibly corresponds to TRBD1 (6 bases). CDR3 length: 15 residues. Germline CDR1 LNHDA, CDR2 SQIVND (reference sequence). V gave up 10 bases and J gave up 1 base, with 16 bases separating them.

On this clonotype: Its ends do not fully match the called genes, so a read error is possible. The rearrangement links TRBV11-3 to TRBJ1-1; TRBD1 is a possible D gene (5 bases). The CDR3 has 14 amino acids. Germline CDR1 SGHNT, CDR2 YENEEA. Written as DNA, the CDR3 is TGTGCCAGCAGCCGGTCACATGGGGCAACTGAAGCTTACTTT. It translates to CASSRSHGATEAYF.

About this clonotype: An end of the junction does not agree with germline; a read error may underlie this. The J gene is TRBJ2-3, the V gene TRBV5-6; D remains ambiguous. In germline, CDR1 is SGHDT, CDR2 YYEEEE. CDR3 length equals 12 residues. The CDR3 here is CASSTTTVTQYF. The DNA of the CDR3 is TGTGCCAGCAGCACGACCACAGTTACGCAGTATTTT.

Details on this clonotype: A junction end diverges from the germline sequence, so it may reflect a read error. The rearrangement uses TRBV20-1 and TRBJ2-7, with 7 bases matching TRBD2. The V gene's germline CDR1 is DFQATT and CDR2 SNEGSKA (reference sequence). The CDR3 is 15 residues long. In DNA form, the CDR3 reads TGCAGTACTAGAGATACGCTAGCGGTACACTACGAGCAGTACTTC. It codes for CSTRDTLAVHYEQYF.